The source of this T cell receptor beta chain is a study of T-cell reconstitution after alpha-beta-depleted transplantation in children. Between the trimmed V and J ends, which lost 4 bases and 0 bases, there was a span of 9 bases. The CDR3 length is 14 residues. This clonotype showed up many times. Unique molecular identifiers were built into the TCRbeta library. TCRdb processed the PCR reads anew with MiXCR; each CDR3 protein has one entry. This sample has 250,000 to 300,000 distinct CDR3 sequences, with 9.9% found just once. The chain recombines TRBV12-3 or TRBV12-4 with TRBJ1-1, with a weak D call TRBD1 (6 bases). The TCR sequence derives from a human donor who donated a stem cell graft to a child with SCID. The sample here was PBMCs from the stem cell graft donor, taken from the stem cell graft. The CDR3 DNA is TGTGCCAGCAGTTCTACAGGGATGAACACTGAAGCTTTCTTT. This codes for CASSSTGMNTEAFF.